This T cell receptor beta chain was captured in a study of T cells in Graves' hyperthyroidism and ophthalmopathy. Note on this clonotype: Its cognate antigen is unknown.

Whole-study results and caveats: With a median lead of approximately 6.4 months before onset, the model predicted ophthalmopathy. Most thyroid clonotypes with frequency above 0.001 were detected in blood.

J was trimmed by 5 bases and V by 5 bases; bases with no gene match: 8. The germline V gene encodes CDR1 SGHTA and CDR2 FQGTGA. CDR3 size: 14 residues. Regions amplified from RNA transcripts were the TCR beta CDR3 regions. The TCR CDR3 was amplified in a first-round RT-PCR using the HTBI primer set. TCRdb re-called the multiplex PCR reads with MiXCR, one entry per CDR3 protein. Among a few hundred thousand distinct CDR3 sequences, roughly 15% were seen once, and the ten largest hold roughly a fifth. Among ophthalmopathy patients, the Clinical Activity Score reached at least 3, the NOSPECS grade reached at least 4, and duration remained under 3 months. Lactation, pregnancy, other autoimmune disease or uncontrolled infection led to exclusion of patients.

The clonotype originates from a woman aged 30 to 39 with Graves' ophthalmopathy. Sequenced material: blood. This chain joins TRBV7-3 and TRBJ2-5; 7 nucleotides align to TRBD2. For the CDR3, the DNA is TGTGCCAGCAGCCCATCCTCCGGGGGGGAGACCCAGTACTTC. Its translation: CASSPSSGGETQYF.